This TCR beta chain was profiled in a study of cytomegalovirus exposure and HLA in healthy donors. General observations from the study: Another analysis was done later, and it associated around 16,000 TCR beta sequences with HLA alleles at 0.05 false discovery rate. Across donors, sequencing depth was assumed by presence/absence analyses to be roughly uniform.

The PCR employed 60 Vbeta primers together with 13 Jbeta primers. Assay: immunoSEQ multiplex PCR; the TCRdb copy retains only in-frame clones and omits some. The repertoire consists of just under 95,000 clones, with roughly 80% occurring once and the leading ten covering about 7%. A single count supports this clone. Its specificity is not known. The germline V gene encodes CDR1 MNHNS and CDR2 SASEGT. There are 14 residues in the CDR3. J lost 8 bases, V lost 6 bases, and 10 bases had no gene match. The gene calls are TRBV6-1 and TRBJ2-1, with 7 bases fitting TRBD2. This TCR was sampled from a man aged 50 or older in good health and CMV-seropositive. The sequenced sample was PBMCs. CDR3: CASRAGLSSYEQFF. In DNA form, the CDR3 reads TGTGCCAGCAGAGCGGGACTGAGCAGTTATGAGCAGTTCTTC.